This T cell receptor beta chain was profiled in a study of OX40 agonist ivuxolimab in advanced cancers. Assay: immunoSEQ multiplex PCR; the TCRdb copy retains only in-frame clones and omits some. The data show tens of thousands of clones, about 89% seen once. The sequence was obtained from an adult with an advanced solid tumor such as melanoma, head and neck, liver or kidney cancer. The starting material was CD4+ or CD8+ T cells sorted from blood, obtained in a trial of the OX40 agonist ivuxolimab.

CDR3 in amino acids: CSVATGLYNEQFF. CDR3 DNA: TGCAGCGTTGCGACGGGACTCTACAATGAGCAGTTCTTC. The chain links TRBV29-1 to TRBJ2-1; maybe TRBD2 (6 bases). The CDR3 runs to 13 residues. The V and J ends lost 4 bases and 3 bases respectively, with 10 bases between them. CDR1 SQVTM and CDR2 ANQGSEA come from the germline V gene.